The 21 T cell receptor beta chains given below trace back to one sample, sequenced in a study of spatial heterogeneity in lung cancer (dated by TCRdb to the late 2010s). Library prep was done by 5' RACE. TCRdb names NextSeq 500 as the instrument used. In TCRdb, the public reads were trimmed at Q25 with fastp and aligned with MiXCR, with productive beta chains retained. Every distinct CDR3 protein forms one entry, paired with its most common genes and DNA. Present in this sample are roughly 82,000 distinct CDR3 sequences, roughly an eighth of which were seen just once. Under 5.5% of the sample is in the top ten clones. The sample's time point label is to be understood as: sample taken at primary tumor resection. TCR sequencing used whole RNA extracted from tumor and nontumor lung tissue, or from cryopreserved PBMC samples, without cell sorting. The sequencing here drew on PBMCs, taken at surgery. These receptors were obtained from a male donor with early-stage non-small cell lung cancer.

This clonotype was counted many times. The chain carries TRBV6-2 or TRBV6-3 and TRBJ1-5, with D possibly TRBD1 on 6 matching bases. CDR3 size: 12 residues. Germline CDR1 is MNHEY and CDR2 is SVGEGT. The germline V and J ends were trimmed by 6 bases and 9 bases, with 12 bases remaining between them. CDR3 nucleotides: TGTGCCAGCAGGGGGGCCCCCGGGCCCCAGCATTTT. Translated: CASRGAPGPQHF.

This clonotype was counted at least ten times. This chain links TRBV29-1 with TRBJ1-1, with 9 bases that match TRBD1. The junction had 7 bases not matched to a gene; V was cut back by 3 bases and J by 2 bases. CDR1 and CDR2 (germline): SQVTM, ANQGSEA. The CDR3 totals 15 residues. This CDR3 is CSVDRDRVSNTEAFF. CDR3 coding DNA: TGCAGCGTTGACAGGGACAGGGTATCCAACACTGAAGCTTTCTTT.

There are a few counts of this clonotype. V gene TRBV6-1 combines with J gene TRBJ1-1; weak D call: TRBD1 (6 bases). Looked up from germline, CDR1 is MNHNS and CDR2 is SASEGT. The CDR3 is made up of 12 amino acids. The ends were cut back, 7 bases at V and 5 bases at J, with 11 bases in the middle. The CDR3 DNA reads TGTGCCAGCACCGAAGGGGGAACTGAAGCTTTCTTT. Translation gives CASTEGGTEAFF.

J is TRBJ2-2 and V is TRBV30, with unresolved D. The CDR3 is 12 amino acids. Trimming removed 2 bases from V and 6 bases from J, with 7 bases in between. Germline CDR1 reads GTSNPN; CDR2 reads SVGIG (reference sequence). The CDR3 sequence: CAWSPFAGELFF. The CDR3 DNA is TGTGCCTGGAGTCCCTTTGCCGGGGAGCTGTTTTTT.

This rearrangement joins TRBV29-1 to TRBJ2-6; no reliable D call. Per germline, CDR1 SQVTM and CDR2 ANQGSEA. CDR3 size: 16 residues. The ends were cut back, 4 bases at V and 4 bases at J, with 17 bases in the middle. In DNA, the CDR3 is TGCAGCGTTGGTGGATTGGGAACAGCCGGGGCCAACGTCCTGACTTTC. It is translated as CSVGGLGTAGANVLTF.

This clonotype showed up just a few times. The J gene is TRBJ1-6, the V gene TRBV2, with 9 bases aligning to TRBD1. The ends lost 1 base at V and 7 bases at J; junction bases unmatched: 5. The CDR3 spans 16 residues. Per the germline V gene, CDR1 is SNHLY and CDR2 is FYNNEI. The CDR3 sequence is CASSEVGGTGNSPLHF. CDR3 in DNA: TGTGCCAGCAGTGAAGTCGGGGGGACAGGGAATTCACCCCTCCACTTT.

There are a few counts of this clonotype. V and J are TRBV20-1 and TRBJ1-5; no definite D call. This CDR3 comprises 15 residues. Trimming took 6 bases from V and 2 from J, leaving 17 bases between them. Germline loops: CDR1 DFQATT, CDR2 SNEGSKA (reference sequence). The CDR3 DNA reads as TGCAGTGCCCTGACGGCCATTGGGGGCAATCAGCCCCAGCATTTT. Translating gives CSALTAIGGNQPQHF.

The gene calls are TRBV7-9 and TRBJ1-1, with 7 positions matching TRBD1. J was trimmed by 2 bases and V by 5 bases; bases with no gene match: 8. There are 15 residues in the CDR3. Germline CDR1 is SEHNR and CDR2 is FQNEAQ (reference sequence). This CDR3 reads CASSAQGNYNTEAFF. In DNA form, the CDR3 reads TGTGCCAGCAGCGCACAGGGGAACTATAACACTGAAGCTTTCTTT. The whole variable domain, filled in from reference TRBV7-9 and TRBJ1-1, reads DTGVSQNPRHKITKRGQNVTFRCDPISEHNRLYWYRQTLGQGPEFLTYFQNEAQLEKSRLLSDRFSAERPKGSFSTLEIQRTEQGDSAMYLCASSAQGNYNTEAFFGQGTRLTVV.

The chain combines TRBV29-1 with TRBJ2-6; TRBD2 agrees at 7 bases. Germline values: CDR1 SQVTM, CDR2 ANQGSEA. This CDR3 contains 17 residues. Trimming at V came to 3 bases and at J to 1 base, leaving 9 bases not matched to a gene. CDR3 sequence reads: CSVDGTLAASGANVLTF. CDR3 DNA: TGCAGCGTTGATGGGACGCTAGCGGCGTCTGGGGCCAACGTCCTGACTTTC.

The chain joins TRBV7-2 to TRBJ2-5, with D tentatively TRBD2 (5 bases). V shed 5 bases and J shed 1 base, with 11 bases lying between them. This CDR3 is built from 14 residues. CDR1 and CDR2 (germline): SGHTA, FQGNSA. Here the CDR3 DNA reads TGTGCCAGCAGCGTCAGCGGAGCCCAAGAGACCCAGTACTTC. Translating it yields CASSVSGAQETQYF.

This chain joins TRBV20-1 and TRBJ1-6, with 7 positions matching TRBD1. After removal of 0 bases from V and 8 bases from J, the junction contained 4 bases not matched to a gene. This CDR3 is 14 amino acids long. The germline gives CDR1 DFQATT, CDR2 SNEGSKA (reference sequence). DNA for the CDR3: TGCAGTGCTAGAGATGCAGGGGGAGATTCACCCCTCCACTTT. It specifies CSARDAGGDSPLHF.

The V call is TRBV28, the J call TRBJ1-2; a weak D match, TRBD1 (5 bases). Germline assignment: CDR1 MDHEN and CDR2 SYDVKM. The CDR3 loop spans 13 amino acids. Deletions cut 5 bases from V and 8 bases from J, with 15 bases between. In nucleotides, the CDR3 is TGTGCCAGCAGTGAACTGGGGCAGCAAGGCTACACCTTC. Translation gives CASSELGQQGYTF.

The CDR3 loop reads CASSAETSRNQPQHF. For the CDR3, the DNA is TGTGCCAGTAGTGCGGAAACAAGTAGGAATCAGCCCCAGCATTTT. V usage is TRBV19 and J usage is TRBJ1-5, with D unclear. Trimming took off 5 bases at V and 4 bases at J, with 15 bases between the two ends. The germline V gene encodes CDR1 LNHDA and CDR2 SQIVND (reference sequence). The length of the CDR3 is 15 residues.

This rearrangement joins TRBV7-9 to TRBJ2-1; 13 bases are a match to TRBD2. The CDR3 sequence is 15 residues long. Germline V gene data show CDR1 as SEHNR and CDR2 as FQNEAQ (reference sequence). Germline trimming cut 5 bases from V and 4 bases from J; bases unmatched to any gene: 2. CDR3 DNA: TGTGCCAGCAGCGAACTAGCGGGAGGGTACAATGAGCAGTTCTTC. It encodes CASSELAGGYNEQFF. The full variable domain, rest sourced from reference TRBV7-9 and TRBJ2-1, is DTGVSQNPRHKITKRGQNVTFRCDPISEHNRLYWYRQTLGQGPEFLTYFQNEAQLEKSRLLSDRFSAERPKGSFSTLEIQRTEQGDSAMYLCASSELAGGYNEQFFGPGTRLTVL.

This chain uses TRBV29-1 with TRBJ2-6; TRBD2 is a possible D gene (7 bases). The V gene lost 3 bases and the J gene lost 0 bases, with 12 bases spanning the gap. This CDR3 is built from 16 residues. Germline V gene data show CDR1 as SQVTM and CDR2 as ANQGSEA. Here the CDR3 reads CSVEGGGLSGANVLTF. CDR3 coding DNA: TGCAGCGTTGAGGGCGGGGGCCTCTCTGGGGCCAACGTCCTGACTTTC.

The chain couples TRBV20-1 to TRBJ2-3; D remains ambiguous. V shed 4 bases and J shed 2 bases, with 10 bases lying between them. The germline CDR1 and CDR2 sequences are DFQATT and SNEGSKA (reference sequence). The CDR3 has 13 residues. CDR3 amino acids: CSAIVLYTDTQYF. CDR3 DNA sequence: TGCAGTGCTATAGTTTTATACACAGATACGCAGTATTTT.

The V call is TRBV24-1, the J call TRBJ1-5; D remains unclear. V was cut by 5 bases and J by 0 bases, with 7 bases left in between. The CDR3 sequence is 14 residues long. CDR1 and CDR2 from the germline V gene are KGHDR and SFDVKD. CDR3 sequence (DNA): TGTGCCACCAGTGTCGACGGTAGCAATCAGCCCCAGCATTTT. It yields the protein CATSVDGSNQPQHF.

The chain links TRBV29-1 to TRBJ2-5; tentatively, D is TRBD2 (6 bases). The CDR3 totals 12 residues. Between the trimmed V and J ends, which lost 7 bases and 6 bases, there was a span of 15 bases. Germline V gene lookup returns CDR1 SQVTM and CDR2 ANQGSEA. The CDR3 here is CSAGDSFQTQYF. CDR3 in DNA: TGCAGCGCCGGGGACTCCTTTCAGACCCAGTACTTC. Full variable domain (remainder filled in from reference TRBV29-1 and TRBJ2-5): SAVISQKPSRDICQRGTSLTIQCQVDSQVTMMFWYRQQPGQSLTLIATANQGSEATYESGFVIDKFPISRPNLTFSTLTVSNMSPEDSSIYLCSAGDSFQTQYFGPGTRLLVL.

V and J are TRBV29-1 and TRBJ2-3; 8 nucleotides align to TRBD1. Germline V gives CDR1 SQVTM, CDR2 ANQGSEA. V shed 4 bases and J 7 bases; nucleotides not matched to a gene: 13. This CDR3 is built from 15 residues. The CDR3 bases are TGCAGCGTTGTTGGCAGGGGGCAAAGGGAAAATACGCAGTATTTT. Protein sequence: CSVVGRGQRENTQYF.

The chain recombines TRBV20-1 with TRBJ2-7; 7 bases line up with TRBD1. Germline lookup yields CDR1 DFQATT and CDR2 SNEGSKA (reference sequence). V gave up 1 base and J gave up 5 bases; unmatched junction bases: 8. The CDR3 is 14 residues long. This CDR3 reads CSARGGTGVDEQYF. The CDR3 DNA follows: TGCAGTGCTAGAGGGGGAACAGGGGTTGACGAGCAGTACTTC.

CDR3 coding DNA: TGTGCCAGCAGCTTAGCGGGAGGCCTCTCTGGGGCCAACGTCCTGACTTTC. Residues: CASSLAGGLSGANVLTF. V gene TRBV7-8 combines with J gene TRBJ2-6; D is perhaps TRBD2 (6 bases). V shed 0 bases and J shed 0 bases, with 9 bases lying between them. This CDR3 has 17 residues. Germline loops: CDR1 SGHVS, CDR2 FQNEAQ.